The sequence of this TCR beta chain was determined in a study of shared clonotypes between healthy human individuals. Deep-level running was used for the assay. Some clones are missing from TCRdb's copy, which holds only in-frame ones; the method was immunoSEQ multiplex PCR. The sample lists just over 2,000,000 clones; around 96% were seen once. Germline-derived CDR1 and CDR2 are SGHDT and YYEEEE. V shed 0 bases, J shed 5 bases, and the junction held 8 bases outside the gene matches. The CDR3 spans 16 residues. About this clone: Its antigen is unidentified.

General study points: Generally, naive subsets (rather than memory subsets) showed larger estimated richness. Expectations were that clonotype sharing among donors would be affected by sequencing depth.

Naive CD8 cells lacked CD45RO, underwent positive selection for CCR7 and left out terminally differentiated effector memory CD45RA+ cells. Every one of the donors was a Caucasian adult that lived in Nashville, Tennessee. The source of this sequence is a man between 18 and 35 years old in good health. The sample comprised naive CD8+ T cells sorted from blood. The chain is built from TRBV5-6 and TRBJ2-5; 9 bases agree with TRBD1. The CDR3 DNA reads as TGTGCCAGCAGCTTGGACCCCGGACAGGGGATGGAGACCCAGTACTTC. Protein product: CASSLDPGQGMETQYF.